This T cell receptor (beta chain) derives from a study of beta chain features in type 1 diabetes. Note on this clone: Its specificity is unknown.

Reverse transcription of all isolated RNA meant that expressed TCRB transcripts were sequenced. Clones were read by immunoSEQ multiplex PCR, and TCRdb kept only the in-frame ones, dropping some. The data show 300,000 or so clones, 14% seen once. The CDR3 is 15 amino acids. Germline V gene lookup returns CDR1 SGHRS and CDR2 YFSETQ. Trimming pared 0 bases from V and 0 bases from J, leaving 10 bases between. Study outcomes and limitations: In every one of the four CD4+ subsets, TCRB CDR3s were moderately but significantly shorter in Type 1 diabetes patients.

This receptor was obtained from a man aged 30 to 45 with type 1 diabetes. The chain joins TRBV5-1 to TRBJ2-7; D gene ambiguous. Sequencing was performed on naive CD4+ T cells from blood. The CDR3 DNA sequence: TGCGCCAGCAGCTTGGATCCGGTTATCTCCTACGAGCAGTACTTC. Residues: CASSLDPVISYEQYF.